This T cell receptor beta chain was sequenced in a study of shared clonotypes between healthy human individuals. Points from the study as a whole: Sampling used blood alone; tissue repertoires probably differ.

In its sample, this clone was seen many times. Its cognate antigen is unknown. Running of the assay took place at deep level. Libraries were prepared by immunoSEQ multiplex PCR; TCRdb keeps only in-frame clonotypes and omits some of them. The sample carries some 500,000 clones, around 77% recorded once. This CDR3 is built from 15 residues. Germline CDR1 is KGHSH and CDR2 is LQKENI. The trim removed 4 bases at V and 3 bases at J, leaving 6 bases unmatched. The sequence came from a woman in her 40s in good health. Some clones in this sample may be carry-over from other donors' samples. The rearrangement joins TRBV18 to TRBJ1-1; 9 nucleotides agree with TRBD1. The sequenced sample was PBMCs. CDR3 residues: CASSQTGGSDTEAFF. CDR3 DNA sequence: TGTGCCAGCTCACAAACAGGGGGCTCGGACACTGAAGCTTTCTTT.